This T cell receptor beta chain was recorded in a study of identical twins. Points from the study as a whole: Compared with models, monozygotic twins showed more out-of-frame TCR alpha sharing. Donors were not followed over many years; analysis was cross-sectional.

A remark on this clonotype: Its matching antigen is unknown.

Healthy Caucasians, and only they, were the donors. TCRdb re-derived calls from the 5' RACE reads in MiXCR, one entry per CDR3 protein. This sample yields approximately 670,000 distinct CDR3 sequences, of which roughly 6% are seen a single time; 1.5% to 2% belongs to the top ten. This TCR came from a man between 18 and 29 years old in good health. Sequences were obtained from naive T cells sorted from blood.

The CDR3 bases are TGCAGTGCTAGGGGATGGGATACGCAGTATTTT. Its protein product is CSARGWDTQYF. V gene TRBV20-1 combines with J gene TRBJ2-3; D gene uncertain. The CDR3 contains 11 residues. Trimming removed 3 bases at V and 6 bases at J, with 7 bases between. Germline assignment: CDR1 DFQATT and CDR2 SNEGSKA (reference sequence).